These 10 T cell receptor beta chains came from one sample sequenced in a study of CD8+CD57+ T cells in acquired aplastic anemia. For CDR3 and TCR beta VDJ profiling, genomic DNA was the template used. MiXCR, applied by TCRdb to the reads, yields one record per CDR3 protein. Of 150,000 to 200,000 distinct CDR3 sequences detected, less than 50% appear once; the ten largest clones hold around 2%. By flow cytometry, patients selected for sequencing had shown an expansion of CD8+CD57+ cells. Material: sorted CD4+, CD8+, or CD8+CD57+ T cells (not recorded which) from PBMCs. These receptors came from a human donor with aplastic anemia.

Note on this clonotype: Germline and junction disagree at one end, which may indicate a read error. This chain links TRBV28 with TRBJ2-7, with 9 bases matching TRBD2. The CDR3 contains 16 residues. Germline lookup yields CDR1 MDHEN and CDR2 SYDVKM. CDR3 DNA: TGTGCCAGCAGTTCCAATCTAGCGGGAAGCTCCTACGGGCAGTACTTC. It translates to CASSSNLAGSSYGQYF.

The chain carries TRBV7-2 and TRBJ1-2; D ambiguous. The CDR3 is 10 amino acids. V shed 1 base and J shed 7 bases, with 1 base lying between them. The V gene's germline CDR1 is SGHTA and CDR2 FQGNSA. The CDR3 region is CASSLGGYTF. DNA for the CDR3: TGTGCCAGCAGCTTAGGTGGCTACACCTTC.

In its sample, this clonotype was seen once. V usage is TRBV10-3 and J usage is TRBJ1-4; tentatively, D is TRBD1 (6 bases). Germline V lookup: CDR1 ENHRY, CDR2 SYGVKD. The CDR3 spans 13 residues. V lost 9 bases and J 6 bases, leaving 14 bases between the germline ends. As DNA, the CDR3 is TGTGCCATTGGCAGACAGGAAGATGAAAAACTGTTTTTT. Translating it yields CAIGRQEDEKLFF.

This clonotype has only a few counts. The V call is TRBV18, the J call TRBJ2-7; TRBD1 aligns across 8 bases. This CDR3 is built from 14 residues. The junction had 9 bases not matched to a gene; V was cut back by 6 bases and J by 5 bases. From germline, CDR1 is KGHSH and CDR2 LQKENI. The CDR3 coding sequence is TGTGCCAGCTCCCTCCCAGGGGGCGCTAACGAGCAGTACTTC. Translation: CASSLPGGANEQYF.

The rearrangement uses TRBV11-1 and TRBJ2-1; D ambiguous. In germline, CDR1 is SGHAT, CDR2 FQDESV (reference sequence). Trimming left V 1 base short and J 9 bases short, with 13 bases between. This CDR3 is built from 14 residues. The CDR3 region has the DNA TGTGCCAGCAGCTTAGGACACCATTGGAGTGAGCAGTTCTTC. Translated: CASSLGHHWSEQFF.

About this clonotype itself: Since no conserved phenylalanine or tryptophan closes the CDR3, a read error is the likely cause. This rearrangement joins TRBV10-3 to TRBJ2-2; D remains unclear. Germline V gene data show CDR1 as ENHRY and CDR2 as SYGVKD. V dropped 4 bases and J dropped 1 base, with 7 bases sitting between them. The CDR3 loop spans 14 amino acids. This CDR3 is CAISVLENTGELFC. The CDR3 DNA reads TGTGCCATCAGTGTTCTAGAGAACACCGGGGAGCTGTTTTGT.

V and J are TRBV20-1 and TRBJ1-4, with 8 bases that match TRBD1. The V segment lost 5 bases and the J segment 8 bases; nucleotides outside the gene matches: 4. The CDR3 extends over 12 amino acids. CDR1 and CDR2 (germline): DFQATT, SNEGSKA (reference sequence). CDR3 sequence (DNA): TGCAGTGCTGCCAGGGGGCGGGAAAAACTGTTTTTT. Its translation: CSAARGREKLFF.

V gene TRBV20-1 combines with J gene TRBJ1-5, with D possibly TRBD1 on 6 matching bases. The CDR3 totals 16 residues. Trimming pared 2 bases from V and 1 base from J, leaving 15 bases between. Germline CDR1 reads DFQATT; CDR2 reads SNEGSKA (reference sequence). The CDR3 loop is CSARSKGDWSNQPQHF. The CDR3 nucleotides read TGCAGTGCTAGATCCAAGGGGGATTGGAGCAATCAGCCCCAGCATTTT.

This rearrangement joins TRBV6-1 to TRBJ2-7; D gene unclear. Germline CDR1 reads MNHNS; CDR2 reads SASEGT. Trimming removed 6 bases at V and 2 bases at J, with 8 bases between. The CDR3 is 12 residues long. The CDR3 bases are TGTGCCAGCAGCCCCCAGGCCTACGAGCAGTACTTC. It encodes CASSPQAYEQYF.

CDR3 sequence: CASSLDPLSKGYTF. For the CDR3, the DNA is TGTGCCAGCAGCTTAGACCCCTTGAGTAAGGGCTACACCTTC. This chain links TRBV7-2 with TRBJ1-2; the D is unclear. The V gene's germline CDR1 is SGHTA and CDR2 FQGNSA. V lost 1 base to trimming and J lost 8 bases, with 14 bases between them. This CDR3 is 14 amino acids long.